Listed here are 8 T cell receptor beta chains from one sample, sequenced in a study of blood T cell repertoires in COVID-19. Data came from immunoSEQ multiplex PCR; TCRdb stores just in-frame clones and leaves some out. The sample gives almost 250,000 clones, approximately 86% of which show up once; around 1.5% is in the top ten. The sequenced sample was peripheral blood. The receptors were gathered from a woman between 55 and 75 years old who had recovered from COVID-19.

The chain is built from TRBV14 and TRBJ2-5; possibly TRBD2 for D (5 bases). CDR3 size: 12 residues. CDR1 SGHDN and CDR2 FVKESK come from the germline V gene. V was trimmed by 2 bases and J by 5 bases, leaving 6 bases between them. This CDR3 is CASSQTGETQYF. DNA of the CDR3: TGTGCCAGCAGCCAAACGGGGGAGACCCAGTACTTC.

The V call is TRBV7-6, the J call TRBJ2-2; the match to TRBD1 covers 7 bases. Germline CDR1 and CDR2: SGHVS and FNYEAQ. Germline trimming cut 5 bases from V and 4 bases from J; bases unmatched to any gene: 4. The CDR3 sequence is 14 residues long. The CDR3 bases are TGTGCCAGCAGCCCGGGACAGATCACCGGGGAGCTGTTTTTT. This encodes CASSPGQITGELFF.

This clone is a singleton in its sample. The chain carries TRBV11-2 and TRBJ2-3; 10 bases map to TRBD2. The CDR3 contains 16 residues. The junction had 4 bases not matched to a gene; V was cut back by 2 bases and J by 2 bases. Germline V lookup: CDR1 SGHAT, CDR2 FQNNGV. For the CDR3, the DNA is TGTGCCAGCAGCTTACTAGCGGGGGCCCTCACAGATACGCAGTATTTT. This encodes CASSLLAGALTDTQYF.

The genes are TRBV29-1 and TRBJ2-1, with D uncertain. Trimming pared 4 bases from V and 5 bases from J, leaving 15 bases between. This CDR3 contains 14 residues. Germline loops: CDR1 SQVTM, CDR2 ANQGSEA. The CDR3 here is CSVAYRSINNEQFF. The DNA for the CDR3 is TGCAGCGTTGCCTACCGGAGCATAAACAATGAGCAGTTCTTC.

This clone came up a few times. In DNA form, the CDR3 reads TGTGCCAGTGGGACTGGGCTCTCTGGAAACACCATATATTTT. Protein: CASGTGLSGNTIYF. V is TRBV19 and J is TRBJ1-3, with TRBD1 as a possible D gene (5 bases). Germline V gene sequence: CDR1 LNHDA, CDR2 SQIVND (reference sequence). Trimming removed 8 bases from V and 0 bases from J, with 11 bases in between. The CDR3 runs 14 residues.

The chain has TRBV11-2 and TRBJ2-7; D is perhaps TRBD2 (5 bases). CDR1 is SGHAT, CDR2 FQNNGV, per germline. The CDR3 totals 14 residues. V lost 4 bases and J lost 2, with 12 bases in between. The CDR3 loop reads CASSSHPGTYEQYF. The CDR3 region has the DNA TGTGCCAGCAGCTCCCACCCGGGAACCTACGAGCAGTACTTC. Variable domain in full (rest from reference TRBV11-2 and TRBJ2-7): EAGVAQSPRYKIIEKRQSVAFWCNPISGHATLYWYQQILGQGPKLLIQFQNNGVVDDSQLPKDRFSAERLKGVDSTLKIQPAKLEDSAVYLCASSSHPGTYEQYFGPGTRLTVT.

In nucleotides, the CDR3 is TGTGCCAGCTCACCCAGCCCGGGACAGGGGGACACTGAAGCTTTCTTT. Amino acid sequence: CASSPSPGQGDTEAFF. The V and J genes are TRBV18 and TRBJ1-1; 11 bases fit TRBD1. CDR1 is KGHSH, CDR2 LQKENI, per germline. Unmatched junction bases numbered 6, after V lost 3 bases and J lost 3 bases. The CDR3 is made up of 16 amino acids.

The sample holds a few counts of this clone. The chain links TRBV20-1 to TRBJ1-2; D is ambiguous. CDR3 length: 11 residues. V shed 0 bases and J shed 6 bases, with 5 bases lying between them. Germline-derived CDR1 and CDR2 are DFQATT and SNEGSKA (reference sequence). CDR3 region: CSARDLDGYTF. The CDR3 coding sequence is TGCAGTGCTAGAGACCTAGATGGCTACACCTTC.